Below, 12 T cell receptor beta chains from the same sample are listed, as sequenced in a study of human CD8 memory T cell subsets (dated by TCRdb to about 2020). Progenitor exhausted-like memory CD8+ T cells (TPEX) were defined as CCR7+ PD-1+ TIGIT+ early differentiated memory cells with dysfunctional, exhausted-like traits. Data came from a NextSeq 550. A Human TCR Profiling Kit was used to prepare UMI-labeled 5' RACE TCRbeta libraries. The reads went through TCRdb reprocessing, and each CDR3 protein sequence gets one entry with no DNA. The sample table on file contains some 10,000 distinct CDR3 sequences. Together, the top ten hold around 20% of the sample. Input material: CD8+ T cells from PBMCs. Every receptor here comes from a human donor in good health.

The genes are TRBV5-1 and TRBJ1-2; checking the TCRdb D call of TRBD1 is not possible without DNA. The V gene's germline CDR1 is SGHRS and CDR2 YFSETQ. CDR3 length equals 15 residues. Here the CDR3 reads CASSPGQGAWYGYTF.

The chain combines TRBV5-4 with TRBJ1-2; TCRdb designates TRBD1, a call that cannot be tested without DNA. Germline V gene data show CDR1 as SGHNT and CDR2 as YYREEE (reference sequence). The CDR3 consists of 17 residues. The CDR3 is CASSPHLEGALQNGYTF. Filled out from reference TRBV5-4 and TRBJ1-2, the complete variable domain reads ETGVTQSPTHLIKTRGQQVTLRCSSQSGHNTVSWYQQALGQGPQFIFQYYREEENGRGNFPPRFSGLQFPNYSSELNVNALELDDSALYLCASSPHLEGALQNGYTFGSGTRLTVV.

The chain joins TRBV2 to TRBJ2-1. The germline gives CDR1 SNHLY, CDR2 FYNNEI. The CDR3 totals 11 residues. The CDR3 spells CARTVGNEQFF.

The chain is built from TRBV7-9 and TRBJ2-5; TCRdb picks TRBD1, but there is no DNA to check that call. The CDR3 is 16 residues long. Germline CDR1 SEHNR, CDR2 FQNEAQ (reference sequence). The CDR3 region is CASNTHFGQGQETQYF.

CDR3 region: CASRERDRLNQPQHF. The chain has TRBV12-3 or TRBV12-4 and TRBJ1-5; TCRdb proposes TRBD1, but this gene call is untestable without DNA. The CDR3 covers 15 residues.

The V and J genes are TRBV7-9 and TRBJ1-2. The CDR3 is made up of 16 amino acids. In germline, CDR1 is SEHNR, CDR2 FQNEAQ (reference sequence). The CDR3 loop reads CASSRPKVGRTYGYTF. Full variable domain (missing parts from reference TRBV7-9 and TRBJ1-2): DTGVSQNPRHKITKRGQNVTFRCDPISEHNRLYWYRQTLGQGPEFLTYFQNEAQLEKSRLLSDRFSAERPKGSFSTLEIQRTEQGDSAMYLCASSRPKVGRTYGYTFGSGTRLTVV.

By frequency, this clonotype is medium-sized. The genes are TRBV21-1 and TRBJ1-5; checking the TCRdb D call of TRBD1 is not possible without DNA. TRBV21-1 is annotated as a pseudogene. The CDR3 is 16 amino acids. CDR3 loop: CASSKKKGQPNQPQHF.

This chain joins TRBV7-3 and TRBJ2-7. Looked up from germline, CDR1 is SGHTA and CDR2 is FQGTGA. The CDR3 runs 13 residues. CDR3: CASSFGWGYEQYF.

The J gene is TRBJ2-7, the V gene TRBV5-5. Germline lookup yields CDR1 SGHKS and CDR2 YYEKEE (reference sequence). CDR3 size: 12 residues. CDR3: CASSLVGYEQYF.

In terms of frequency, this clonotype is medium-sized. The rearrangement joins TRBV15 to TRBJ2-2; the D call of TRBD2 rests on TCRdb alone, since no DNA is present to check it. This CDR3 is built from 17 residues. The germline gives CDR1 LNHNV, CDR2 YYDKDF (reference sequence). The CDR3 protein is CATSRDTGGGTTGELFF.

This chain links TRBV10-3 with TRBJ1-2. The CDR3 covers 11 residues. CDR1 and CDR2 from the germline V gene are ENHRY and SYGVKD. The CDR3 spells CAIDLNYGYTF.

The chain has TRBV20-1 and TRBJ1-1; absent DNA, TCRdb's TRBD1 call cannot be checked. The V gene's germline CDR1 is DFQATT and CDR2 SNEGSKA (reference sequence). The CDR3 sequence is 15 residues long. CDR3 region: CSAGEQPLYNTEAFF.